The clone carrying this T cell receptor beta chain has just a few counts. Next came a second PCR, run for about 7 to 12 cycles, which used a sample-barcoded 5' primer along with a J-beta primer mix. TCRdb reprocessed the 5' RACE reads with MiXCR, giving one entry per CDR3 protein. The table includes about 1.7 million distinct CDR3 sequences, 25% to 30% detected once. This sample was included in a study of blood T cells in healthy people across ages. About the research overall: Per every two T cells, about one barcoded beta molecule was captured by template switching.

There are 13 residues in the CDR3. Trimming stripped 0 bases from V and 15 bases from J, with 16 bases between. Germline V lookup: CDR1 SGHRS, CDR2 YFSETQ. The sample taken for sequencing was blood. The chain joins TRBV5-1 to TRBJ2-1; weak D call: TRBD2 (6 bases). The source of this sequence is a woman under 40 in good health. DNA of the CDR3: TGCGCCAGCAGCTTGGGGGCGGGATTCGAGGGGTTCTTC. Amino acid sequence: CASSLGAGFEGFF.